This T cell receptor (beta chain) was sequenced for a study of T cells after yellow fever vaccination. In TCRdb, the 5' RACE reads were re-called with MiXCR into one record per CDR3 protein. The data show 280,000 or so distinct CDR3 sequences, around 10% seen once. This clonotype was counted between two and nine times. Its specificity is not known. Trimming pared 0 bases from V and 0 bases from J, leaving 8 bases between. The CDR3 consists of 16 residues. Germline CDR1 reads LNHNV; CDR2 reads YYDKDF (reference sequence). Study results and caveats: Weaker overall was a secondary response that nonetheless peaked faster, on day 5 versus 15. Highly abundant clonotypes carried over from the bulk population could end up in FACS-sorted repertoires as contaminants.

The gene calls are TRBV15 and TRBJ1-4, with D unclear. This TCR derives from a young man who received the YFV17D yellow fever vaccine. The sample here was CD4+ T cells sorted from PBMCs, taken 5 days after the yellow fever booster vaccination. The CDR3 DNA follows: TGTGCCACCAGCAGAGATCCGCGGGCAACTAATGAAAAACTGTTTTTT. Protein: CATSRDPRATNEKLFF.